Given below is one TCR beta chain in context. The antigen is not known. The record originates from a study of T cell responses to AZD1222 COVID-19 vaccine. The wider study: The analysis combined second doses at about 4 or about 12 weeks.

Broader study findings: Donors were chiefly white British, with a greater number of females, and clonal diversity was perhaps underestimated. The study reported that nearly half of spike-specific TCRs target unmutated variant regions. Baseline serology detected seropositivity in only five to seven AZD1222 recipients.

Sequenced by immunoSEQ multiplex PCR; TCRdb stores in-frame clones only, minus some. This table has roughly 180,000 clones, 90% appearing once. The specimen was peripheral blood, collected on day 0 of AZD1222 vaccination. This TCR was recovered from an adult in good health.

CDR3 region: CASSPRTGGETQYF. DNA of the CDR3: TGCGCCAGCAGCCCACGGACGGGGGGAGAGACCCAGTACTTC. This rearrangement joins TRBV4-3 to TRBJ2-5; 7 nucleotides align to TRBD2. Germline V lookup: CDR1 LGHNA, CDR2 YSLEER. V lost 4 bases, J lost 4 bases, and 6 bases stayed unmatched. This CDR3 region has 14 residues.